One sample yielded the 2 T cell receptor beta chains listed below, sequenced in a study of blood T cells in healthy people across ages. Through a sample-barcoded 5' primer and a J-beta primer mix, a second PCR was run for roughly 6 to 11 cycles. A single record per CDR3 protein comes from TCRdb applying MiXCR to the 5' RACE reads. The sample comprises 910,000 or so distinct CDR3 sequences, just over 50% of which are singletons, and around 21% rests with the top ten. Sequencing was carried out using blood. The receptors shown here come from a woman aged 55-75 years in good health.

The V and J genes are TRBV27 and TRBJ2-5; D unresolved. Per germline, CDR1 MNHEY and CDR2 SMNVEV (reference sequence). Trimming cost V 3 bases and J 2 bases, with 13 bases left between them. The CDR3 is made up of 15 amino acids. The CDR3 coding sequence is TGTGCCAGCAGTTTCCTCGGGCAACGACAAGAGACCCAGTACTTC. It translates to CASSFLGQRQETQYF.

Only a few counts were recorded for this clonotype. The chain has TRBV10-3 and TRBJ2-4; maybe TRBD1 (8 bases). V was cut by 5 bases and J by 1 base, with 15 bases left in between. CDR3 length equals 16 residues. Germline-derived CDR1 and CDR2 are ENHRY and SYGVKD. The CDR3 nucleotides read TGTGCCATCAGTCTTGGACAGGGAGGGGCCAAAAACATTCAGTACTTC. This translates into CAISLGQGGAKNIQYF.